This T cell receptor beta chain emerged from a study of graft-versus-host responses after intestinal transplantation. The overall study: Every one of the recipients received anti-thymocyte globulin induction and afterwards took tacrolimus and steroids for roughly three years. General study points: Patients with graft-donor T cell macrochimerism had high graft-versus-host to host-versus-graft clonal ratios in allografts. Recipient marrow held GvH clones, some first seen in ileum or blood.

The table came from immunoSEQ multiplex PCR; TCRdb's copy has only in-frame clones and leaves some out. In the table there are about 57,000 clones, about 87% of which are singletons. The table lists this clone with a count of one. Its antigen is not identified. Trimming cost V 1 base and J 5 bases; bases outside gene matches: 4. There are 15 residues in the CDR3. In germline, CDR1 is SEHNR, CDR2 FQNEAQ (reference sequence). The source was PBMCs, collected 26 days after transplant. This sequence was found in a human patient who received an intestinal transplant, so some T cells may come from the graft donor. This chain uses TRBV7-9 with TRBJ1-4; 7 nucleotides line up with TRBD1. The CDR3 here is CASSLGQGGNEKLFF. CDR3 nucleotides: TGTGCCAGCAGCTTAGGACAGGGTGGAAATGAAAAACTGTTTTTT.